This entry features one TCR beta chain sequence. Patients included in sequencing had previously demonstrated CD8+CD57+ cell expansion by flow cytometry. The data were obtained in a study of CD8+CD57+ T cells in acquired aplastic anemia. Looking at the study overall: Sorted CD4+ and CD8+ cell DNA averaged roughly 3.2 ug.

The template for TCR beta VDJ and CDR3 sequence profiling was genomic DNA. MiXCR was run by TCRdb on the reads, yielding one entry per CDR3 protein. This table has over 40,000 distinct CDR3 sequences, under 80% appearing once. CDR3 length: 14 amino acids. Trimming at V came to 6 bases and at J to 7 bases, leaving 9 bases not matched to a gene. Germline V CDR1 and CDR2: WNHNN, SYGVQD (reference sequence). This TCR came from a human donor with aplastic anemia. The chain carries TRBV10-1 and TRBJ1-1; TRBD1 aligns across 9 bases. The sample was sorted CD4+, CD8+, or CD8+CD57+ T cells (not recorded which) from PBMCs. This CDR3 reads CASSANRDRDEAFF. The CDR3 bases are TGCGCCAGCAGCGCGAACCGGGACAGGGATGAAGCTTTCTTT.